This T cell receptor (beta chain) was identified during a study of cytomegalovirus exposure and HLA in healthy donors (TCRdb year 2017). With regard to the full study: An earlier analysis of around 600 of the donors reported 250 to 350 Gb of sequence data and roughly 100 million unique TCR beta sequences from roughly 180 million T cells. The number of donors typed differed by locus, with 629-630 for A, B, C, DRB1 and DQB1, around 500 for DQA1, 600 to 610 for DPA1, and some 470 for DPB1. A later genetic analysis used genome-wide SNP genotypes for about 55% of the 666 donors, treating that subset as a discovery cohort. Rather than drawing on any new phenotypic data, the later analysis identified candidate immune exposures from TCR beta sequences and the way those sequences occurred across donors. Several DR-DQ haplotypes were treated as single units for association and clustering because of strong linkage in the cohort. Using immunosequencing, the study profiled T cell repertoires from fewer than 700 subjects and related those repertoires to cytomegalovirus serostatus. Both class I and class II loci were covered by HLA typing, at four-digit resolution. The study aimed to test whether signatures of past pathogen exposure could be identified by cataloging public T cell receptors. Every repertoire in the discovery cohort had been generated on one and the same sequencing platform. On average, roughly 240,000 unique TCR beta nucleotide sequences were sequenced per donor among 398 genotyped donors of the cohort, with roughly 19% of those sequences being non-productive. An earlier analysis of fewer than 750 of the donors used high-throughput TCR beta sequencing to judge whether each TCR beta V gene segment behaved as functional or pseudogenic. Approximately 310 gigabases of sequencing data and around 88 million unique TCR sequences made up an early release that covered fewer than 650 HLA-typed donors. Alongside the repertoire data, information on donor age, sex, ethnicity and CMV serostatus was compiled. To predict cytomegalovirus infection status, the study combined high-throughput TCR immunosequencing, statistical association of individual TCRs with disease status, and machine learning. Besides the first cohort of around 670 subjects, a separate validation cohort made up of around 120 different subjects was used. Among the approximately 430 genotyped donors, around 79% belonged to the genetic ancestry cluster associated with self-reported Caucasian donors. In a later analysis, previously published TCR beta repertoires from more than 500 donors were re-analyzed and high-resolution HLA genotyping was added so that TCR occurrence patterns could be studied. Results the study describes overall, beyond this receptor: Roughly uniform sequencing depth across donors was assumed in presence/absence analyses, although this assumption may not hold. Linkage disequilibrium might explain the correlated functional status among segregating V segments, but an unknown experimental factor could not be ruled out. This cohort had only TCR beta chains sequenced, and the lack of alpha or paired-chain data limited which features could be detected. Most TCR sequences were observed very rarely across donors, whereas some public TCRs were present in many individuals. In a later genetic analysis, a missense DCLRE1C variant was associated with V-gene and J-gene trimming of TCR beta chains, and the association was replicated in an independent cohort. CMV serostatus was the only immune exposure information available for the cohort. At a false discovery rate of 0.05, a later analysis linked under 20,000 TCR beta sequences to specific HLA alleles. The classifier was reported to diagnose cytomegalovirus status with high specificity and sensitivity in both the original and validation cohorts. A later analysis found that TCR association rates varied across HLA loci, with DRB1 alleles showing the most associated TCRs and HLA-C alleles the fewest. The study listed over 150 TCR beta chains as associated with cytomegalovirus. A later analysis reported that several top co-occurrence clusters appeared linked to parvovirus B19, influenza, CMV and Epstein-Barr virus. In an earlier analysis of some 550 of the donors, most TCR beta V segments were observed in productive rearrangements about 87% or about 30% of the time, broadly matching IMGT annotations. The 87-base-pair reads could not distinguish some IMGT-functional V segments, including TRBV6-2 and TRBV6-3, so those segments were excluded. A cluster of highly shared sequence variants was judged likely to be a technical artifact of the sequencing pipeline. Because HLA typing was unavailable for some donors at each locus, only the typed subset was used in association tests. In a later genetic analysis, fewer N-insertions in productive TCRs were reported among donors in an Asian-associated ancestry cluster than the roughly 700-donor mean. Roughly 17 rarely observed V segments, including chromosome 9 orphons, were excluded from the earlier analysis of 550 to 700 of the donors because counts were too low. The authors suggested that the approach could potentially be generalized to other disease states and immunological phenotypes. A further reported finding was that TCR beta sequences accurately predicted the HLA-A and HLA-B alleles for most subjects in the first cohort. A few of the identified cytomegalovirus-associated TCR beta chains were confirmed in vitro to be specific for cytomegalovirus antigens. In a later analysis, HLA-associated TCR beta chains showed more clonal expansion and lower generation probabilities than non-associated chains that were equally common. Strong co-occurrence of HLA alleles, especially DR and DQ, made assigning TCR associations to individual alleles difficult. Most CMV-associated TCR beta chains appeared to be HLA-restricted in a later analysis, and the HLA associations seemed to be driven largely by CMV exposure.

This clone was counted a single time. Its antigen is not yet known. The input lacks base qualities; no much larger clone sits a single base away. The cohort was made up of several hundred healthy bone marrow donors. Cohort members were all nominally healthy when sampled, although unrecorded immune exposures were likely present. The donor tested CMV seropositive, placing the donor among the 289 seropositive members of the cohort. Every donor gave a peripheral blood sample, and the peripheral blood mononuclear cells from that sample were used for TCR beta sequencing. Genomic DNA extraction from the blood cell samples was performed with the Qiagen DNeasy Blood Extraction Kit. Library construction relied on the immunoSEQ multiplex PCR assay. The multiplex PCR relied on a mix of 60 forward primers for TCR Vbeta segments and 13 reverse primers for TCR Jbeta segments. Amplification of the CDR3 region of rearranged TCR beta genes was performed with a multiplex PCR assay on genomic DNA. The Illumina HiSeq System was used to sequence the amplified TCR beta libraries as 87-base-pair reads. The paper's data handling went like this. Across the 500 to 750 repertoires, a later analysis counted tens of millions of unique TCR beta chains, 9.5 million to 13 million of which were shared by at least two donors. To remove PCR and sequencing errors, raw reads were error-corrected and collapsed into unique sequences using a nearest-neighbor algorithm that merged closely related sequences. V, D and J gene segments were assigned by aligning CDR3 sequences to IMGT reference sequences. Each retained sequence needed at least a six-nucleotide match to both a V gene segment and a J gene segment. Rearrangements were classified as productive when the CDR3 lacked stop codons and remained in frame with V and J, and all other rearrangements were classified as non-productive. CDR3 was defined according to IMGT convention as the region running from the second conserved V-encoded cysteine to the conserved J-encoded phenylalanine. The earlier analysis of 500 to 750 of the donors excluded any sequence lacking an unambiguous match to a single V gene segment. An earlier analysis of about 590 of the donors classified V segments as functional when productive rearrangements were above 56.7% and as segregating when the standard deviation between donors was above 5%. A statistical classification framework was developed to diagnose cytomegalovirus status using the catalog of TCR beta chain sequences. In a later analysis, TCR nucleotide sequences were compared against IMGT/GENE-DB human TR gene sequences so that V and J genes could be assigned. Using the TCRdist pipeline, a later analysis assigned CDR3 sequences along with most-parsimonious VDJ recombination scenarios. In a later analysis, each TCR beta chain was defined by its CDR3 amino acid sequence together with its V-gene family, and reads lacking a unique V-gene family were excluded. In a later analysis, several hundred highly shared, low-generation-probability nucleotide sequences were removed to address suspected cross-contamination and a sequencing artifact. For each public chain, a later analysis derived a clonal expansion index from normalized ranks of inferred template counts within each repertoire. A later analysis computed generation probabilities with a VDJ recombination model fitted to out-of-frame rearrangements, and checked the results against IGoR. In a later analysis, TCR-TCR, TCR-HLA and TCR-CMV co-occurrence was scored with hypergeometric tests, and a repertoire-size bias correction was applied to TCR pairs. A later analysis estimated false discovery rates by permuting HLA or CMV assignments 20 times. A later analysis grouped co-occurring TCRs with DBSCAN, adding TCRdist sequence similarity when clustering within HLA-allele-positive subsets. Repertoires with fewer than 30,000 or more than 120,000 public chains were left out of co-occurrence clustering, as were five repertoires with anomalous nucleotide sharing. TCRdb holds this immuneACCESS table with in-frame rearrangements only. Some clones are missing; in checked studies, unresolved V genes explain under half, and the rest has no known cause. The V and J calls and clone size come from that table; D and trimming were worked out from the DNA. Within this sample are tens of thousands of clones, with about 84% of them counted one time only. The top ten constitute about 1.2% of the sample.

CDR1 and CDR2 (MDHEN, SYDVKM) derive from the germline V gene. Germline trimming amounts to 5 bases on V and 8 bases on J, with 19 as the count of junction bases outside the gene matches. The CDR3 measures 17 amino acids from cysteine to phenylalanine. The kept DNA is CDR3 alone, 51 bases in frame from the first base. Sequenced material: PBMCs. The rearrangement joined TRBV28 to TRBJ2-3; TRBD2 aligns with 7 central bases. The receptor comes from a girl aged 2 to 9 in good health and CMV-seropositive. The CDR3 corresponds to CASSLYVQGLGGGTQYF. The sequenced DNA is TGTGCCAGCAGTCTATATGTCCAGGGCCTCGGCGGGGGTACGCAGTATTTT.